The rows below give T cell receptor beta chains drawn from one sample of a study of technical replicates of blood from several donors. Generated by immunoSEQ multiplex PCR, the TCRdb table keeps only in-frame clones and is missing some. The table records approximately 79,000 clones, about 96% of them present only once. Material: T cells isolated from PBMCs. The receptor set was obtained from a human donor in good health. The CDR3 runs from the conserved cysteine through the conserved F or W. The D gene is left open where the match is weak. The size field is filled for only some rows; it gives once, few, many or a size class.

v_gene	abundance	d_gene	j_gene	CDR3aa	CDR3nt
TRBV10-1	NA	TRBD2	TRBJ2-1	CASSDPPGLAYNEQFF	TGCGCCAGCAGTGATCCTCCGGGACTAGCGTATAATGAGCAGTTCTTC
TRBV5-5	once	NA	TRBJ2-1	CASTVEQTINNEQFF	TGTGCCAGCACCGTGGAACAGACTATAAACAATGAGCAGTTCTTC
TRBV2	NA	NA	TRBJ2-2	CASSEWQANTGELFF	TGTGCCAGCAGTGAGTGGCAGGCGAACACCGGGGAGCTGTTTTTT
TRBV7-9	NA	NA	TRBJ2-1	CASSLAAAEQFF	TGTGCCAGCAGCTTAGCGGCCGCTGAGCAGTTCTTC
TRBV6-5	NA	TRBD1	TRBJ1-5	CASSYDREAQPQHF	TGTGCCAGCAGCTATGACAGGGAAGCTCAGCCCCAGCATTTT
TRBV19	NA	TRBD1	TRBJ2-2	CASSRTGAGELFF	TGTGCCAGTAGTAGGACAGGGGCCGGGGAGCTGTTTTTT
TRBV30	NA	TRBD2	TRBJ2-3	CAWNPTSGSFFSTDTQYF	TGTGCCTGGAACCCTACTAGCGGGAGTTTCTTTAGCACAGATACGCAGTATTTT
TRBV5-4	NA	NA	TRBJ2-7	CASSLGLGSSYEQYF	TGTGCCAGCAGCTTGGGACTTGGTAGCTCCTACGAGCAGTACTTC
TRBV4-2	NA	NA	TRBJ2-3	CASSREGGPTDTQYF	TGTGCCAGCAGCCGTGAGGGAGGACCCACAGATACGCAGTATTTT
TRBV27	NA	TRBD2	TRBJ2-3	CASSYSAGDITDTQYF	TGTGCCAGCAGTTACTCAGCGGGAGACATCACAGATACGCAGTATTTT
TRBV11-3	NA	NA	TRBJ1-5	CASSLAGEGQPQHF	TGTGCCAGCAGCTTAGCAGGGGAGGGTCAGCCCCAGCATTTT
TRBV2	NA	NA	TRBJ1-2	CASSAFPTF	TGTGCCAGCAGTGCTTTCCCGACCTTC
TRBV4-2	NA	TRBD1	TRBJ1-4	CASSLGQDNEKLFF	TGTGCCAGCAGCCTGGGACAGGATAATGAAAAACTGTTTTTT
TRBV2	once	NA	TRBJ2-6	CASSLYSGANVLTF	TGTGCCAGCAGTCTGTACTCTGGGGCCAACGTCCTGACTTTC
TRBV4-1	NA	NA	TRBJ2-1	CASSPSQGGNEQFF	TGCGCCAGCAGCCCGAGCCAGGGGGGTAATGAGCAGTTCTTC
TRBV6-1	NA	NA	TRBJ2-1	CASSLRFEVDEQFF	TGTGCCAGCAGCCTTCGGTTTGAAGTCGATGAGCAGTTCTTC